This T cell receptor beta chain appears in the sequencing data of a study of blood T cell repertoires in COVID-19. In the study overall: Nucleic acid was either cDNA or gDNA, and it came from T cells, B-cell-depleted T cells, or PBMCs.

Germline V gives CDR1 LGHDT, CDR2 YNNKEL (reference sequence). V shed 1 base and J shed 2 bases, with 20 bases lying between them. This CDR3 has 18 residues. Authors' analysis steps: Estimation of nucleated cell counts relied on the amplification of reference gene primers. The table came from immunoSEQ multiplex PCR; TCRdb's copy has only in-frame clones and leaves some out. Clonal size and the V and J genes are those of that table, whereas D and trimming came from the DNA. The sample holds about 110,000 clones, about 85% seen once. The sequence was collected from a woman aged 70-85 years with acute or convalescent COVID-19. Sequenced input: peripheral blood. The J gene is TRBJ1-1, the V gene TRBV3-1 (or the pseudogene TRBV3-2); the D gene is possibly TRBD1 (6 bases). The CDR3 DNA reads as TGTGCCAGCAGCCAAGTGTATAGACAGGCAAGTGGAAACACTGAAGCTTTCTTT. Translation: CASSQVYRQASGNTEAFF.